The next 16 T cell receptor beta chains were all read from a single sample in a study of blood T cell repertoires in COVID-19. Assay used: immunoSEQ multiplex PCR; TCRdb lists only in-frame clones, some missing. The data contain about 280,000 clones, nearly 90% of them singletons. Sequences were obtained from peripheral blood. The source of these receptors is a man between 18 and 35 years old with active or convalescent COVID-19.

The chain recombines TRBV18 with TRBJ2-7; TRBD1 matches at 12 bases. V lost 2 bases to trimming and J lost 5 bases; unmatched junction nucleotides: 1. Looked up from germline, CDR1 is KGHSH and CDR2 is LQKENI. This CDR3 is 14 amino acids long. The CDR3 spells CASSPGTGGHEQYF. The CDR3 nucleotides read TGTGCCAGCTCACCAGGGACAGGGGGCCACGAGCAGTACTTC.

The chain carries TRBV6-1 and TRBJ1-5, with 7 nucleotides matching TRBD1. Trimming cost V 0 bases and J 2 bases; bases outside gene matches: 4. The CDR3 loop spans 16 amino acids. From germline, CDR1 is MNHNS and CDR2 SASEGT. The chain's CDR3 is CASSEALGQGNQPQHF. For the CDR3, the DNA is TGTGCCAGCAGTGAAGCGCTAGGACAGGGCAATCAGCCCCAGCATTTT.

This clone showed up just once. The gene calls are TRBV14 and TRBJ1-4; D might be TRBD1 (5 bases). The CDR3 length is 16 residues. The germline gives CDR1 SGHDN, CDR2 FVKESK. The V end was cut by 3 bases, the J end by 5 bases, with 16 bases between. CDR3 amino acids: CASSHRVAQGNEKLFF. CDR3 sequence (DNA): TGTGCCAGCAGCCACCGGGTCGCGCAGGGCAATGAAAAACTGTTTTTT.

The V call is TRBV9, the J call TRBJ2-3; no clear D gene. The V end lost 0 bases, the J end lost 3 bases, and 8 bases lay between the germline ends. CDR1 is SGDLS and CDR2 is YYNGEE in the germline V gene. The CDR3 sequence is 14 residues long. The CDR3 loop is CASSVVAQTDTQYF. CDR3 DNA: TGTGCCAGCAGCGTAGTAGCTCAAACAGATACGCAGTATTTT.

The rearrangement uses TRBV7-8 and TRBJ1-6; tentatively, D is TRBD1 (6 bases). Trimming cost V 0 bases and J 5 bases, with 20 bases left between them. This CDR3 has 19 amino acids. The germline V gene has CDR1 SGHVS and CDR2 FQNEAQ. The chain's CDR3 is CASSLARIQGRGDNSPLHF. DNA for the CDR3: TGTGCCAGCAGCTTAGCGCGTATACAGGGACGCGGCGATAATTCACCCCTCCACTTT.

The chain joins TRBV18 to TRBJ1-6; D unclear. The CDR3 length is 15 residues. V was shortened by 4 bases and J by 8 bases, with 15 bases between the two germline ends. The germline V gene has CDR1 KGHSH and CDR2 LQKENI. The CDR3, as DNA: TGTGCCAGCTCACGTTCGAGGGCTTTGGATTCACCCCTCCACTTT. Protein: CASSRSRALDSPLHF.

This clone was observed a single time. The chain couples TRBV5-1 to TRBJ2-3; 7 bases fit TRBD2. Germline CDR1 is SGHRS and CDR2 is YFSETQ. With 5 bases clipped from V and 5 bases from J, the junction kept 14 bases outside the gene matches. The CDR3 runs to 16 residues. CDR3 sequence: CASRQRLLPSGDTQYF. In DNA form, the CDR3 reads TGCGCCAGCAGACAACGTTTGTTGCCTAGCGGAGATACGCAGTATTTT.

CDR3 bases: TGTGCCAGCAGCCGTTCAGGGGTGGGCACTGAAGCTTTCTTT. As protein: CASSRSGVGTEAFF. This chain uses TRBV3-1 (or the pseudogene TRBV3-2) with TRBJ1-1, with D perhaps TRBD1 (6 bases). V lost 4 bases to trimming and J lost 4 bases, with 13 bases between them. Germline values: CDR1 LGHDT, CDR2 YNNKEL (reference sequence). This CDR3 region has 14 residues.

The chain recombines TRBV12-5 with TRBJ1-3, with D unclear. The CDR3 extends over 15 amino acids. Per the germline V gene, CDR1 is LGHNT and CDR2 is FRNRAP. V was cut by 1 base and J by 4 bases, with 11 bases left in between. The CDR3 region is CASGLALGSGNTIYF. The DNA of the CDR3 is TGTGCTAGTGGTTTGGCACTAGGGTCAGGAAACACCATATATTTT. Together with reference TRBV12-5 and TRBJ1-3, the CDR3 gives the full variable domain: DARVTQTPRHKVTEMGQEVTMRCQPILGHNTVFWYRQTMMQGLELLAYFRNRAPLDDSGMPKDRFSAEMPDATLATLKIQPSEPRDSAVYFCASGLALGSGNTIYFGEGSWLTVV.

The chain links TRBV3-1 (or the pseudogene TRBV3-2) to TRBJ1-6, with D possibly being TRBD1 (6 bases). Trimming took off 1 base at V and 6 bases at J, with 13 bases between the two ends. The CDR3 is 16 residues long. Germline-derived CDR1 and CDR2 are LGHDT and YNNKEL (reference sequence). CDR3 protein: CASSQGTGSINSPLHF. The CDR3 DNA is TGTGCCAGCAGCCAAGGTACAGGGTCCATTAATTCACCCCTCCACTTT.

Only one count was recorded for this clone. The chain is built from TRBV5-1 and TRBJ2-2; D is ambiguous. The CDR3 totals 15 residues. The germline V gene has CDR1 SGHRS and CDR2 YFSETQ. Trimming cost V 0 bases and J 1 base, with 7 bases left between them. CDR3 DNA: TGCGCCAGCAGCTTGGTCGGTGAGAACACCGGGGAGCTGTTTTTT. This encodes CASSLVGENTGELFF.

V usage is TRBV4-1 and J usage is TRBJ1-2; D gene ambiguous. The length of the CDR3 is 11 residues. Germline V gene data show CDR1 as MGHRA and CDR2 as YSYEKL. V gave up 4 bases and J gave up 7 bases, with 7 bases separating them. The CDR3 DNA sequence: TGCGCCAGCAGCCTTCGGGGTGGCTACACCTTC. This codes for CASSLRGGYTF.

V usage is TRBV19 and J usage is TRBJ2-1; 10 bases line up with TRBD2. This CDR3 region has 14 residues. The V gene end was trimmed by 5 bases and the J gene end by 10 bases; junction bases not matched to a gene: 8. Looked up from germline, CDR1 is LNHDA and CDR2 is SQIVND (reference sequence). CDR3 sequence reads: CASSALAGVREQFF. The CDR3, as DNA: TGTGCCAGTAGTGCGCTAGCGGGGGTTAGGGAGCAGTTCTTC.

The sample holds a few counts of this clone. Distinct nucleotide sequences in the sample also encode this CDR3. The gene calls are TRBV9 and TRBJ1-1, with D possibly being TRBD1 (5 bases). V was clipped by 0 bases and J by 1 base, with 7 bases between them. Germline V CDR1 and CDR2: SGDLS, YYNGEE. CDR3 size: 14 residues. CDR3: CASSVGQGNTEAFF. The CDR3 region has the DNA TGTGCCAGCAGCGTAGGGCAGGGGAACACTGAAGCTTTCTTT.

V is TRBV4-2 and J is TRBJ1-6; D possibly corresponds to TRBD1 (6 bases). The length of the CDR3 is 18 residues. V was shortened by 4 bases and J by 1 base, with 17 bases between the two germline ends. Germline CDR1 LGHNA, CDR2 YNFKEQ. The CDR3 region is CASSPRATGWSYNSPLHF. The CDR3 DNA follows: TGTGCCAGCAGCCCCAGGGCCACAGGGTGGTCCTATAATTCACCCCTCCACTTT.

This rearrangement joins TRBV2 to TRBJ2-5; 10 bases are a match to TRBD2. CDR3 length equals 14 residues. CDR1 SNHLY and CDR2 FYNNEI come from the germline V gene. Trimming took 8 bases from V and 0 from J; bases not matched to a gene: 3. CDR3 nucleotide sequence: TGTGCCAGCGGGCTAGCGGGGGACCAAGAGACCCAGTACTTC. This codes for CASGLAGDQETQYF.